Given below is one T cell receptor (beta chain) in context. This clone was counted at least ten times. Its antigen has not been determined. No base quality values were provided; no much bigger clone lies one nucleotide off. Libraries were built with the immunoSEQ multiplex PCR assay. Entries here come from immuneACCESS through TCRdb and include only in-frame sequences with V and J called. Some clones fail to appear in such tables; in the studies checked, an unresolved V gene covers under half of the shortfall, and the cause of the remainder is unknown. A total of about 80,000 clones appear in this sample, over 85% of them only once. Less than 6% of the sample is in the top ten clones. V is clipped by 4 bases and J by 5 bases, and the sequence between their germline boundaries is 12 bases long. The CDR3 numbers 13 residues from cysteine through phenylalanine. Kept here is only the CDR3 DNA, which spans 39 bases and is read in frame from base 1. CDR1 is given as SGHRS and CDR2 as YFSETQ, both from the germline V gene.

The data were obtained in a study of control samples from healthy donors and cancer patients (dated by TCRdb to 2018 to 2021). The chain couples TRBV5-1 to TRBJ2-5; the best D guess is TRBD1, with 6 bases matching. The sequence was collected from a man aged 45-60 years in good health. The sequenced sample was blood. Here is the DNA: TGCGCCAGCAGCCTCCAGGGGACGGAGACCCAGTACTTC. Translation gives CASSLQGTETQYF.